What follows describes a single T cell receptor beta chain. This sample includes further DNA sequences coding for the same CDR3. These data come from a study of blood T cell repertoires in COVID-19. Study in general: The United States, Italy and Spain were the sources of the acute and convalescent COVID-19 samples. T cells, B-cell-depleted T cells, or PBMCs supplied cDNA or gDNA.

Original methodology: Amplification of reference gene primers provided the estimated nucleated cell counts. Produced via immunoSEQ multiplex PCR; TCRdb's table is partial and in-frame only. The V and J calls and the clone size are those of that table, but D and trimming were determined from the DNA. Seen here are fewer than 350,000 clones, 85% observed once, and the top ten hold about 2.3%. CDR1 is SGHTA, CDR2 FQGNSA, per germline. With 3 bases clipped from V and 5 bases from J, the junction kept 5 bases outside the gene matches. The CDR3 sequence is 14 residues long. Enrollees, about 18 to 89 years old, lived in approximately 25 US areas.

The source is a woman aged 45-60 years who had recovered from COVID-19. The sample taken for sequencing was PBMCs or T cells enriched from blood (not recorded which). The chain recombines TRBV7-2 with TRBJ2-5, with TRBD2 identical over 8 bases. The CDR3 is CASSLAGGGETQYF. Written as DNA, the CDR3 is TGTGCCAGCAGCTTGGCGGGAGGAGGGGAGACCCAGTACTTC. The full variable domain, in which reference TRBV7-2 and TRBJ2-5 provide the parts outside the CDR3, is GAGVSQSPSNKVTEKGKDVELRCDPISGHTALYWYRQSLGQGLEFLIYFQGNSAPDKSGLPSDRFSAERTGGSVSTLTIQRTQQEDSAVYLCASSLAGGGETQYFGPGTRLLVL.